The 12 T cell receptor beta chains presented below share a single source sample, sequenced in a study of post-analysis software for immune sequencing data. Findings and limits, study-wide: In patients, roughly five TRBV segments were more frequent than in controls, with TRBV5-6, TRBV5-1 and TRBV20-1 among them.

Prepared TCR beta cDNA libraries contained unique molecular identifiers. Each CDR3 protein gets one entry after TCRdb re-called the PCR reads with MiXCR. The sample shows roughly 800,000 distinct CDR3 sequences, approximately 30% of them seen only once. Their recognized antigens are unknown. The sequenced sample consisted of blood. These receptors were taken from a girl aged 5-17 years with multiple sclerosis.

J is TRBJ2-1 and V is TRBV10-3; D ambiguous. The germline V gene has CDR1 ENHRY and CDR2 SYGVKD. Trimming stripped 3 bases from V and 0 bases from J, with 12 bases between. This CDR3 spans 16 amino acids. This CDR3 reads CAISEERWSSYNEQFF. DNA of the CDR3: TGTGCCATCAGTGAAGAACGGTGGAGCTCCTACAATGAGCAGTTCTTC.

The V call is TRBV20-1, the J call TRBJ1-6; D gene ambiguous. Germline CDR1 and CDR2: DFQATT and SNEGSKA (reference sequence). V lost 6 bases to trimming and J lost 10 bases, with 16 bases between them. The CDR3 runs 13 residues. CDR3 residues: CSAQPEGWSPLHF. CDR3 coding DNA: TGCAGTGCCCAGCCGGAGGGCTGGTCACCCCTCCACTTT.

The rearrangement links TRBV12-5 to TRBJ1-2; D gene unclear. Trimming removed 6 bases at V and 4 bases at J, with 12 bases between. There are 13 residues in the CDR3. Germline lookup yields CDR1 LGHNT and CDR2 FRNRAP. The CDR3 loop reads CASGPKGLYGYTF. CDR3 DNA: TGTGCTAGTGGCCCCAAGGGTCTCTATGGCTACACCTTC.

The CDR3 here is CAISGSGRGGPGTDTQYF. CDR3 nucleotides: TGTGCCATCAGTGGTTCAGGTCGCGGGGGACCCGGCACAGATACGCAGTATTTT. The chain joins TRBV10-3 to TRBJ2-3; 7 bases map to TRBD2. The CDR3 extends over 18 amino acids. CDR1 is ENHRY, CDR2 SYGVKD, per germline. With 4 bases clipped from V and 1 base from J, the junction kept 14 bases outside the gene matches.

This chain links TRBV4-3 with TRBJ2-7, with D hard to call. Germline V gives CDR1 LGHNA, CDR2 YSLEER. Trimming removed 0 bases at V and 0 bases at J, with 12 bases between. This CDR3 contains 16 residues. CDR3: CASSQDWARSSYEQYF. The DNA for the CDR3 is TGCGCCAGCAGCCAAGACTGGGCAAGGAGCTCCTACGAGCAGTACTTC.

This clonotype showed up just a few times. The chain combines TRBV24-1 with TRBJ2-5; 7 positions match TRBD1. With 3 bases clipped from V and 0 bases from J, the junction kept 6 bases outside the gene matches. The germline V gene has CDR1 KGHDR and CDR2 SFDVKD. The CDR3 consists of 16 residues. DNA of the CDR3: TGTGCCACCAGTGATCCGGTCGGGACAGACCAAGAGACCCAGTACTTC. Translated, it gives CATSDPVGTDQETQYF.

J is TRBJ1-3 and V is TRBV12-3 or TRBV12-4, with 7 bases lining up with TRBD1. The CDR3 runs to 16 residues. Trimming cost V 7 bases and J 8 bases; bases outside gene matches: 17. The CDR3 DNA reads as TGTGCCAGCACCCTTATAGACGACAGGGTCACGGACACCATATATTTT. Its protein product is CASTLIDDRVTDTIYF.

This chain uses TRBV4-1 with TRBJ2-7, with 11 bases aligning to TRBD2. V gave up 0 bases and J gave up 3 bases; unmatched junction bases: 1. CDR1 is MGHRA and CDR2 is YSYEKL in the germline V gene. This CDR3 contains 15 residues. CDR3: CASSQEGLADYEQYF. In DNA form, the CDR3 reads TGCGCCAGCAGCCAAGAGGGACTAGCGGACTACGAGCAGTACTTC.

This clonotype occurred many times. J is TRBJ2-3 and V is TRBV10-3, with D possibly TRBD2 on 6 matching bases. V lost 7 bases and J lost 2, with 19 bases in between. Germline lookup yields CDR1 ENHRY and CDR2 SYGVKD. This CDR3 spans 16 amino acids. The CDR3 reads CAIKDEPGGVTDTQYF. Here the CDR3 DNA reads TGTGCCATCAAGGACGAGCCTGGCGGGGTCACAGATACGCAGTATTTT.

There are a few counts of this clonotype. The rearrangement uses TRBV3-1 and TRBJ1-1; D gene unclear. The CDR3 length is 13 residues. Trimming took 6 bases from V and 3 from J, leaving 11 bases between them. The germline V gene has CDR1 LGHDT and CDR2 YNNKEL (reference sequence). CDR3 sequence (DNA): TGTGCCAGCAGTCGAGGAGAGTACACTGAAGCTTTCTTT. The encoded protein is CASSRGEYTEAFF.

V is TRBV20-1 and J is TRBJ2-1, with D tentatively TRBD2 (7 bases). The CDR3 totals 15 residues. The V gene lost 6 bases and the J gene lost 8 bases, with 23 bases spanning the gap. The germline V gene has CDR1 DFQATT and CDR2 SNEGSKA (reference sequence). This CDR3 is CSAPFSGGRRDEQFF. The CDR3, as DNA: TGCAGTGCCCCCTTCTCCGGGGGGCGCAGGGATGAGCAGTTCTTC.

This clonotype was found a few times. The genes are TRBV2 and TRBJ2-5; 13 bases fit TRBD2. J was trimmed by 2 bases and V by 5 bases; bases with no gene match: 5. The germline gives CDR1 SNHLY, CDR2 FYNNEI. The CDR3 contains 16 residues. CDR3 region: CASSRGLAGIQETQYF. The DNA for the CDR3 is TGTGCCAGCAGTCGGGGACTAGCGGGAATTCAAGAGACCCAGTACTTC.